These T cell receptor beta chains were read from a single sample in a study of T cells after yellow fever vaccination. TCRdb passed the 5' RACE reads through MiXCR, listing each CDR3 protein once. Here the sample spans around 500,000 distinct CDR3 sequences, roughly a fifth being singletons. This sample comprised PBMCs, obtained 21 days after the first yellow fever vaccination. Receptor source: a young man who received the YFV17D yellow fever vaccine. Both conserved end residues are trimmed from each CDR3.

>TRBJ1-1|TRBV7-2|15
ASSPVAKDRPYTEAF
>TRBJ1-2|TRBV20-1|11
SAKTGQDYGYT
>TRBJ1-5|TRBV28|10
ASTDGGQPQH
>TRBJ2-7|TRBV4-3|13
ASSQVTQGVVEQY
>TRBJ1-1|TRBV7-2|13
ASSSDWEGTTEAF
>TRBJ2-3|TRBV5-1|14
ASSGGPPATTDTQY
>TRBJ2-3|TRBV6-1|13
ASRRPSGPTDTQY
>TRBJ1-5|TRBV6-1|13
ASSPSRGSAQPQH
>TRBJ2-7|TRBV6-1|8
ASAFYEQY
>TRBJ2-5|TRBV4-2|15
ASSLSGGDYTQETQY
>TRBJ1-5|TRBV5-1|12
ASSLEGGNQPQH
>TRBJ1-1|TRBV7-2|11
ASSSGQLGRAF
>TRBJ1-2|TRBV5-1|12
ASSLTTENYGYT
>TRBJ1-5|TRBV7-9|12
ASEKGGLGQPQH
>TRBJ2-5|TRBV4-1|13
ASRPHRETQETQY
>TRBJ2-1|TRBV10-3|13
AIRKLAGGPDEQF
>TRBJ1-1|TRBV20-1|11
SAPTRTNTEAF
>TRBJ2-5|TRBV20-1|12
SGQPGLIQETQY
>TRBJ1-2|TRBV7-8|12
ASSLMGEGYGYT